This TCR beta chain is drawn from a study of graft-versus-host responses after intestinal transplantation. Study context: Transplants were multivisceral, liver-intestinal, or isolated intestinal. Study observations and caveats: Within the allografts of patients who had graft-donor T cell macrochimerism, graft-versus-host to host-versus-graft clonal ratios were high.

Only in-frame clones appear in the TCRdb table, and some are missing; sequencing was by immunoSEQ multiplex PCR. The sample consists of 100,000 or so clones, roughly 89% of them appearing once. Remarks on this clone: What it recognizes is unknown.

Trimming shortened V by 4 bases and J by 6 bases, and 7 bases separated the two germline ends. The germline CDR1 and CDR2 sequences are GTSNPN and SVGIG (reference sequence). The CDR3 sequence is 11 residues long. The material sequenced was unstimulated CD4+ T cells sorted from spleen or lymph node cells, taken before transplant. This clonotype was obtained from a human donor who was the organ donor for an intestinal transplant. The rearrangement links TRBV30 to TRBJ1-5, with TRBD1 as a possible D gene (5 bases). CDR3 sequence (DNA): TGTGCCTGGACAGGGTTTCAGCCCCAGCATTTT. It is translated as CAWTGFQPQHF.